Each of the 30 T cell receptor beta chains below was sequenced from the same sample in a study of monozygotic twins with inflammatory bowel disease. Using the 5' RACE reads, TCRdb records one entry per CDR3 protein without DNA. The repertoire shows 400,000 to 500,000 distinct CDR3 sequences; the top ten hold around 2.3%. Specimen: blood. These receptors were obtained from a human donor with ulcerative colitis or Crohn's disease, or a healthy co-twin of an affected twin (not recorded which).

The chain couples TRBV5-1 to TRBJ2-7. The CDR3 is 15 amino acids. Germline V gene lookup returns CDR1 SGHRS and CDR2 YFSETQ. The chain's CDR3 is CASSLDARSSYEQYF.

CDR3 residues: CASSEAGVDQPQHF. The rearrangement uses TRBV19 and TRBJ1-5; the D gene TCRdb calls, TRBD1, cannot be checked with no DNA. The CDR3 covers 14 residues. Per the germline V gene, CDR1 is LNHDA and CDR2 is SQIVND (reference sequence).

The V and J genes are TRBV7-2 and TRBJ2-5; checking the TCRdb D call of TRBD1 is not possible without DNA. The CDR3 sequence is 16 residues long. Germline V CDR1 and CDR2: SGHTA, FQGNSA. The chain's CDR3 is CASSSSGGWGGETQYF. Using reference TRBV7-2 and TRBJ2-5 for the parts outside the CDR3, the full variable domain is GAGVSQSPSNKVTEKGKDVELRCDPISGHTALYWYRQSLGQGLEFLIYFQGNSAPDKSGLPSDRFSAERTGGSVSTLTIQRTQQEDSAVYLCASSSSGGWGGETQYFGPGTRLLVL.

V usage is TRBV18 and J usage is TRBJ2-7. Germline values: CDR1 KGHSH, CDR2 LQKENI. This CDR3 is 14 amino acids long. The CDR3 is CASSITASSYEQYF.

The chain links TRBV5-1 to TRBJ1-2. Per the germline V gene, CDR1 is SGHRS and CDR2 is YFSETQ. The CDR3 contains 13 residues. CDR3 protein: CASSFETPFGYTF.

The chain recombines TRBV7-8 with TRBJ2-2. CDR1 is SGHVS and CDR2 is FQNEAQ in the germline V gene. CDR3 length equals 15 residues. CDR3 in amino acids: CASSLEGSYTGELFF.

The chain employs TRBV20-1 and TRBJ1-1; there is no DNA to check the TCRdb D call of TRBD1. This CDR3 has 12 amino acids. In germline, CDR1 is DFQATT, CDR2 SNEGSKA (reference sequence). CDR3 residues: CSPREGPTEAFF.

The chain links TRBV28 to TRBJ2-7; TCRdb returns TRBD2, unconfirmable since there is no DNA. The CDR3 consists of 15 residues. Germline V lookup: CDR1 MDHEN, CDR2 SYDVKM. The CDR3: CASGPGLAGAYEQYF. The full variable domain, its missing parts supplied by reference TRBV28 and TRBJ2-7, is DVKVTQSSRYLVKRTGEKVFLECVQDMDHENMFWYRQDPGLGLRLIYFSYDVKMKEKGDIPEGYSVSREKKERFSLILESASTNQTSMYLCASGPGLAGAYEQYFGPGTRLTVT.

This rearrangement joins TRBV4-2 to TRBJ2-1; no DNA is available, so the TRBD1 call from TCRdb remains unchecked. Germline V CDR1 and CDR2: LGHNA, YNFKEQ. The CDR3 sequence is 22 residues long. The CDR3 loop is CASTNPLNPGQGLMDSYNEQFF.

V usage is TRBV18 and J usage is TRBJ2-7; TCRdb gives TRBD2 as the D gene, but with no DNA this cannot be confirmed. CDR1 and CDR2 from the germline V gene are KGHSH and LQKENI. CDR3 length: 13 amino acids. The CDR3 loop is CASSLGPAGEQYF. Supplemented by reference TRBV18 and TRBJ2-7, the full variable domain reads NAGVMQNPRHLVRRRGQEARLRCSPMKGHSHVYWYRQLPEEGLKFMVYLQKENIIDESGMPKERFSAEFPKEGPSILRIQQVVRGDSAAYFCASSLGPAGEQYFGPGTRLTVT.

The chain carries TRBV7-3 and TRBJ1-1. Germline-derived CDR1 and CDR2 are SGHTA and FQGTGA. The CDR3 is 13 amino acids. CDR3 loop: CASSLDAYTEAFF.

The V gene is TRBV4-3, the J gene TRBJ2-3; TCRdb proposes TRBD2, but this gene call is untestable without DNA. The CDR3 totals 15 residues. CDR1 LGHNA and CDR2 YSLEER come from the germline V gene. The CDR3 spells CASSQDRGLTDTQYF.

This rearrangement joins TRBV6-1 to TRBJ1-2; absent DNA, TCRdb's TRBD1 call cannot be checked. This CDR3 region has 17 residues. Per the germline V gene, CDR1 is MNHNS and CDR2 is SASEGT. The CDR3 loop reads CASTLNSRVSANYGYTF.

The rearrangement joins TRBV18 to TRBJ2-7. Per germline, CDR1 KGHSH and CDR2 LQKENI. The CDR3 is 13 residues long. The CDR3 region is CASSPLSNYEQYF.

J is TRBJ2-7 and V is TRBV25-1; TCRdb's assignment of TRBD1 cannot be checked, as there is no DNA. Per the germline V gene, CDR1 is MGHDK and CDR2 is SYGVNS. The CDR3 loop spans 15 amino acids. The CDR3 is CASSELGGETYEQYF.

The chain recombines TRBV5-1 with TRBJ1-6. The V gene's germline CDR1 is SGHRS and CDR2 YFSETQ. The CDR3 covers 15 residues. CDR3 amino acids: CASSLYTGASSPLHF.

This chain joins TRBV18 and TRBJ1-5. The germline gives CDR1 KGHSH, CDR2 LQKENI. The CDR3 contains 13 residues. CDR3: CASSPPENQPQHF.

This sequence joins TRBV5-6 and TRBJ1-2; TCRdb designates TRBD1, a call that cannot be tested without DNA. Germline V gene lookup returns CDR1 SGHDT and CDR2 YYEEEE. There are 16 residues in the CDR3. CDR3 in amino acids: CASSLAVEGADYGYTF.

The chain couples TRBV5-6 to TRBJ2-1; TCRdb proposes TRBD2, but this gene call is untestable without DNA. Per the germline V gene, CDR1 is SGHDT and CDR2 is YYEEEE. This CDR3 has 15 amino acids. The CDR3: CASSLVAGGINEQFF.

V and J are TRBV2 and TRBJ2-2; TCRdb names TRBD2, which stays unverified in the absence of DNA. Germline-derived CDR1 and CDR2 are SNHLY and FYNNEI. The CDR3 sequence is 15 residues long. The CDR3 loop reads CASSAGTSDTGELFF. The complete variable domain, with remaining parts taken from reference TRBV2 and TRBJ2-2, reads EPEVTQTPSHQVTQMGQEVILRCVPISNHLYFYWYRQILGQKVEFLVSFYNNEISEKSEIFDDQFSVERPDGSNFTLKIRSTKLEDSAMYFCASSAGTSDTGELFFGEGSRLTVL.

The chain recombines TRBV3-1 with TRBJ2-7; as DNA is missing, the TRBD1 call by TCRdb cannot be tested. This CDR3 has 14 amino acids. Germline lookup yields CDR1 LGHDT and CDR2 YNNKEL (reference sequence). The CDR3 is CASSQGTGKYEQYF.

This chain links TRBV18 with TRBJ2-3; the D gene TCRdb calls, TRBD1, cannot be checked with no DNA. The CDR3 extends over 13 amino acids. CDR1 is KGHSH and CDR2 is LQKENI in the germline V gene. The CDR3 loop reads CASSPTGYGTQYF.

The V call is TRBV20-1, the J call TRBJ2-3; the TCRdb call, TRBD2, lacks DNA for checking. The CDR3 runs 14 residues. Germline lookup yields CDR1 DFQATT and CDR2 SNEGSKA (reference sequence). CDR3 sequence: CSARKRGGTYTQYF.

The chain recombines TRBV20-1 with TRBJ2-5; checking the TCRdb D call of TRBD2 is not possible without DNA. The germline V gene has CDR1 DFQATT and CDR2 SNEGSKA (reference sequence). This CDR3 contains 18 residues. The CDR3 loop is CSARVAGGFYELQETQYF.

V gene TRBV19 combines with J gene TRBJ1-5; the D call of TRBD1 rests on TCRdb alone, since no DNA is present to check it. CDR1 is LNHDA and CDR2 is SQIVND in the germline V gene (reference sequence). The CDR3 loop spans 14 amino acids. The CDR3 sequence: CASSAGGWNQPQHF.

The chain combines TRBV20-1 with TRBJ1-1; the TCRdb call, TRBD1, lacks DNA for checking. Germline V lookup: CDR1 DFQATT, CDR2 SNEGSKA (reference sequence). This CDR3 region has 13 residues. The CDR3 region is CSVSWGASTEAFF.

The chain employs TRBV4-2 and TRBJ2-7. The CDR3 extends over 16 amino acids. Germline CDR1 is LGHNA and CDR2 is YNFKEQ. The CDR3 reads CASIPHPHPSSYEQYF.

The gene calls are TRBV11-2 and TRBJ2-7; TCRdb designates TRBD2, a call that cannot be tested without DNA. The CDR3 consists of 14 residues. Looked up from germline, CDR1 is SGHAT and CDR2 is FQNNGV. The CDR3 protein is CASSPGGVLREQYF.

The rearrangement uses TRBV29-1 and TRBJ2-5; TCRdb's D call of TRBD1 is untestable without DNA. The CDR3 extends over 13 amino acids. Germline V CDR1 and CDR2: SQVTM, ANQGSEA. CDR3 in amino acids: CSVWGGGDQTQYF.

This sequence joins TRBV7-6 and TRBJ2-3; TCRdb calls TRBD1, which cannot be checked without DNA. There are 16 residues in the CDR3. Germline CDR1 and CDR2: SGHVS and FNYEAQ. CDR3 amino acids: CASSWSPRDGTDTQYF.